One and the same sample provided the 15 T cell receptor beta chains below, sequenced in a study of Graves' ophthalmopathy and Graves' hyperthyroidism. Amplification of TCR beta CDR3 regions used RNA transcripts. Investigators did first-round RT-PCR with HTBI primers, then second-round multiplex PCR. TCRdb passed the multiplex PCR reads through MiXCR, listing each CDR3 protein once. Seen here are about 390,000 distinct CDR3 sequences, roughly 15% observed once, and the top ten hold approximately 7%. The sample comprised peripheral blood. These TCRs come from a woman under 30 with stable Graves' hyperthyroidism.

A few counts support this clonotype. This chain joins TRBV6-1 and TRBJ1-5; the match to TRBD1 covers 8 bases. Germline loops: CDR1 MNHNS, CDR2 SASEGT. CDR3 length equals 16 residues. The junction had 7 bases not matched to a gene; V was cut back by 6 bases and J by 0 bases. In DNA, the CDR3 is TGTGCCAGCAGGTCAACAGGGGGATATAGCAATCAGCCCCAGCATTTT. This translates into CASRSTGGYSNQPQHF.

Only a few counts were recorded for this clonotype. The chain joins TRBV4-2 to TRBJ1-2; no definite D call. Trimming took 0 bases from V and 5 from J, leaving 13 bases between them. The CDR3 consists of 15 residues. The germline gives CDR1 LGHNA, CDR2 YNFKEQ. CDR3 nucleotide sequence: TGTGCCAGCAGCCAAGAATGGCCTCAGGAGTATGGCTACACCTTC. Protein: CASSQEWPQEYGYTF.

This clonotype was detected many times. The V gene is TRBV7-8, the J gene TRBJ2-2; 15 bases agree with TRBD2. CDR1 is SGHVS, CDR2 FQNEAQ, per germline. The CDR3 covers 17 residues. With V trimmed by 4 bases and J by 7 bases, 7 bases remained unmatched. CDR3 sequence: CASSSGLAGGTSGELFF. The CDR3 bases are TGTGCCAGCAGCTCAGGACTAGCGGGGGGGACAAGCGGGGAGCTGTTTTTT.

This clonotype came up many times. The rearrangement uses TRBV6-2 or TRBV6-3 and TRBJ2-7, with D perhaps TRBD2 (6 bases). Germline values: CDR1 MNHEY, CDR2 SVGEGT. This CDR3 comprises 13 residues. V dropped 4 bases and J dropped 3 bases, with 10 bases sitting between them. The CDR3 nucleotides read TGTGCCAGCAGTTCCCAGACTAGCTACGAGCAGTACTTC. Translated: CASSSQTSYEQYF.

There are many counts of this clonotype. The V call is TRBV29-1, the J call TRBJ2-7; 9 positions match TRBD1. This CDR3 is 15 amino acids long. With 4 bases clipped from V and 3 bases from J, the junction kept 10 bases outside the gene matches. From germline, CDR1 is SQVTM and CDR2 ANQGSEA. CDR3 nucleotide sequence: TGCAGCGTTGCCTGCCCGGACAGGGGACTCTACGAGCAGTACTTC. Amino acids: CSVACPDRGLYEQYF.

Ten or more counts support this clonotype. The rearrangement links TRBV19 to TRBJ1-5; a possible D gene is TRBD1 (5 bases). Germline V CDR1 and CDR2: LNHDA, SQIVND (reference sequence). The CDR3 consists of 15 residues. The germline V and J ends were trimmed by 6 bases and 4 bases, with 16 bases remaining between them. The chain's CDR3 is CASRRIDRENQPQHF. The DNA for the CDR3 is TGTGCCAGTAGGAGAATTGACAGAGAAAATCAGCCCCAGCATTTT.

This clonotype came up many times. The gene calls are TRBV15 and TRBJ2-5; possible D gene TRBD1, 5 bases. CDR1 LNHNV and CDR2 YYDKDF come from the germline V gene (reference sequence). V dropped 2 bases and J dropped 5 bases, with 12 bases sitting between them. The CDR3 sequence is 14 residues long. CDR3 coding DNA: TGTGCCACCAGCAGACAGGGTTTGGAGGAGACCCAGTACTTC. Amino acid sequence: CATSRQGLEETQYF.

This clonotype was seen only a few times. A read error is possible here, since a much larger clone lies one base away. The conserved phenylalanine or tryptophan is not found at the CDR3 terminus, so this likely reflects a read error. The chain employs TRBV6-2 or TRBV6-3 and TRBJ1-1; TRBD1 matches at 7 bases. The CDR3 consists of 14 residues. The germline V gene has CDR1 MNHEY and CDR2 SVGEGT. J was trimmed by 1 base and V by 5 bases; bases with no gene match: 4. The CDR3 region has the DNA TGTGCCAGCAGTCCGGGACAGAAGAACACTGAAGCTTTCCTT. Amino acid sequence: CASSPGQKNTEAFL.

In this sample, this clonotype turned up many times. The V gene is TRBV4-1, the J gene TRBJ2-2; D perhaps matches TRBD1 (8 bases). The CDR3 sequence is 17 residues long. V gave up 0 bases and J gave up 8 bases, with 19 bases separating them. Germline CDR1 MGHRA, CDR2 YSYEKL. The CDR3: CASSQDGGQGAVGELFF. CDR3 in DNA: TGCGCCAGCAGCCAAGACGGGGGGCAGGGGGCTGTGGGGGAGCTGTTTTTT.

At least ten counts were recorded for this clonotype. The rearrangement joins TRBV2 to TRBJ2-5; D tentatively fits TRBD1 or TRBD2 (6 bases each). Germline CDR1 SNHLY, CDR2 FYNNEI. There are 15 residues in the CDR3. V gave up 6 bases and J gave up 4 bases, with 18 bases separating them. CDR3 amino acids: CASSRSGASRETQYF. The CDR3 nucleotides read TGTGCCAGCAGCCGATCGGGGGCCTCCAGAGAGACCCAGTACTTC.

This clonotype has ten or more counts. This chain connects TRBV19 to TRBJ1-2; 8 nucleotides align to TRBD1. The CDR3 has 15 amino acids. The V segment lost 5 bases and the J segment 1 base; nucleotides outside the gene matches: 6. Per the germline V gene, CDR1 is LNHDA and CDR2 is SQIVND (reference sequence). The CDR3 DNA reads as TGTGCCAGTAGTCTCCAGGGGGCCTATAACTATGGCTACACCTTC. Its translation is CASSLQGAYNYGYTF.

This clonotype was seen at least ten times. The DNA for the CDR3 is TGTGCCAGCAGTCACAATCAGCCCCAGCATTTT. Translating gives CASSHNQPQHF. The chain has TRBV6-5 and TRBJ1-5; unclear D gene. CDR3 length equals 11 residues. Germline V gives CDR1 MNHEY, CDR2 SVGAGI. The germline V and J ends were trimmed by 5 bases and 3 bases, with 2 bases remaining between them.

For the CDR3, the DNA is TGTGCCAGCAGTTTCGGACCAAAAGGAGGCTACACCTTC. Protein: CASSFGPKGGYTF. This chain uses TRBV12-3 or TRBV12-4 with TRBJ1-2; D remains ambiguous. The CDR3 is made up of 13 amino acids. The ends were cut back, 3 bases at V and 8 bases at J, with 13 bases in the middle.

This clonotype was seen many times. The chain couples TRBV5-1 to TRBJ1-1; no firm D call. This CDR3 has 14 amino acids. Germline CDR1 reads SGHRS; CDR2 reads YFSETQ. The V gene lost 0 bases and the J gene lost 3 bases, with 9 bases spanning the gap. The CDR3 region has the DNA TGCGCCAGCAGCTTGGTAGGGAGCGACACTGAAGCTTTCTTT. Translated, it gives CASSLVGSDTEAFF.

This clonotype was observed at least ten times. J is TRBJ1-1 and V is TRBV28, with TRBD1 as a possible D gene (5 bases). The CDR3 is 17 amino acids. V lost 1 base to trimming and J lost 8 bases, with 23 bases between them. Germline lookup yields CDR1 MDHEN and CDR2 SYDVKM. The CDR3 region has the DNA TGTGCCAGCAGTTTATTCACGCTAGGGACGCCGCCCCCCGAAGCTTTCTTT. It translates to CASSLFTLGTPPPEAFF. The complete variable domain, with remaining parts taken from reference TRBV28 and TRBJ1-1, reads DVKVTQSSRYLVKRTGEKVFLECVQDMDHENMFWYRQDPGLGLRLIYFSYDVKMKEKGDIPEGYSVSREKKERFSLILESASTNQTSMYLCASSLFTLGTPPPEAFFGQGTRLTVV.